A single sample is the source of the 14 T cell receptor beta chains below, sequenced in a study of STAT5B mutations in CD4+ large granular lymphocyte leukemia. The protocol was immunoSEQ multiplex PCR, while the TCRdb copy is restricted to in-frame clones and leaves out a portion. The table shows about 33,000 clones, with about four fifths occurring only once. The sequencing input was CD4+ T cells from blood buffy coats. Receptor source: a human donor in good health.

This sequence joins TRBV2 and TRBJ2-3; D may match TRBD1 or TRBD2 (5 bases each). The CDR3 runs 14 residues. Germline CDR1 and CDR2: SNHLY and FYNNEI. Trimming removed 0 bases at V and 4 bases at J, with 8 bases between. CDR3 residues: CASSEARGPDTQYF. The CDR3 nucleotides are TGTGCCAGCAGTGAAGCACGGGGCCCAGATACGCAGTATTTT.

The gene calls are TRBV18 and TRBJ2-7; 11 bases line up with TRBD2. CDR1 is KGHSH and CDR2 is LQKENI in the germline V gene. J was trimmed by 5 bases and V by 5 bases; bases with no gene match: 14. This CDR3 is built from 17 residues. As DNA, the CDR3 is TGTGCCAGCTCAGTACGGGGTAGCGGGAGGGCCCATGACGAGCAGTACTTC. It encodes CASSVRGSGRAHDEQYF.

This chain links TRBV2 with TRBJ1-1; D might be TRBD1 (6 bases). Germline assignment: CDR1 SNHLY and CDR2 FYNNEI. The CDR3 spans 13 residues. V was cut by 10 bases and J by 6 bases, with 18 bases left in between. The DNA for the CDR3 is TGTGCCACCCAGAGGGGGGCGATACCTGAAGCTTTCTTT. It specifies CATQRGAIPEAFF.

The chain recombines TRBV5-4 with TRBJ1-2; D might be TRBD1 (6 bases). Germline V gene lookup returns CDR1 SGHNT and CDR2 YYREEE (reference sequence). There are 14 residues in the CDR3. The V and J ends lost 5 bases and 2 bases respectively, with 13 bases between them. CDR3 bases: TGTGCCAGCAGTCCCCCCCAGGGGAACTATGGCTACACCTTC. Amino acids: CASSPPQGNYGYTF.

This clone was picked up a small number of times. Here the CDR3 DNA reads TGCGCCAGCAGCTTGAGGTCGGGGGTTGATGAGCAGTTCTTC. Encoded protein: CASSLRSGVDEQFF. V gene TRBV5-1 combines with J gene TRBJ2-1; perhaps TRBD2 as D (6 bases). The germline V gene encodes CDR1 SGHRS and CDR2 YFSETQ. Between the trimmed V and J ends, which lost 1 base and 8 bases, there was a span of 13 bases. The CDR3 covers 14 residues.

The V and J genes are TRBV19 and TRBJ2-3; 10 positions agree with TRBD2. The CDR3 has 15 residues. Germline V gene sequence: CDR1 LNHDA, CDR2 SQIVND (reference sequence). Trimming took 7 bases from V and 8 from J; bases not matched to a gene: 12. The CDR3 nucleotides are TGTGCCAGTATGGGGGGAACTAGCGGGGCAGTTACGCAGTATTTT. Residues: CASMGGTSGAVTQYF.

This chain joins TRBV7-9 and TRBJ2-7; D tentatively fits TRBD1 or TRBD2 (5 bases each). CDR1 SEHNR and CDR2 FQNEAQ come from the germline V gene (reference sequence). V lost 5 bases, J lost 2 bases, and 13 bases lay in between. This CDR3 contains 14 residues. The CDR3 bases are TGTGCCAGCAGCCCCTCCGGGACGGCCTACGAGCAGTACTTC. Amino acids: CASSPSGTAYEQYF.

The V gene is TRBV2, the J gene TRBJ2-5; 7 nucleotides align to TRBD1. The J segment lost 5 bases and the V segment lost 6 bases, leaving 6 bases of the junction unmatched. Germline V lookup: CDR1 SNHLY, CDR2 FYNNEI. CDR3 length: 13 amino acids. The CDR3, as DNA: TGTGCCAGCAGAGCGGACAGGTGGGAGACCCAGTACTTC. This codes for CASRADRWETQYF.

The rearrangement uses TRBV28 and TRBJ2-6, with D maybe TRBD1 (6 bases). V was trimmed by 2 bases and J by 0 bases, leaving 11 bases between them. Per germline, CDR1 MDHEN and CDR2 SYDVKM. The length of the CDR3 is 17 residues. CDR3 nucleotide sequence: TGTGCCAGCAGTTTAAAAACAGGGCTCTCTGGGGCCAACGTCCTGACTTTC. Residues: CASSLKTGLSGANVLTF.

The count of this clone is one. The chain combines TRBV4-1 with TRBJ1-6, with 9 bases aligning to TRBD1. V lost 4 bases and J lost 8; bases outside the gene matches: 9. CDR3 size: 16 residues. Germline V gives CDR1 MGHRA, CDR2 YSYEKL. The CDR3 spells CASSPGGGQGYSPLHF. DNA for the CDR3: TGCGCCAGCAGCCCCGGAGGGGGACAGGGATATTCACCCCTCCACTTT.

The V gene is TRBV9, the J gene TRBJ2-1; 11 bases map to TRBD2. Trimming at V came to 3 bases and at J to 1 base, leaving 6 bases not matched to a gene. The germline gives CDR1 SGDLS, CDR2 YYNGEE. The CDR3 consists of 17 residues. The CDR3 DNA reads as TGTGCCAGCAGCGCGGGACTAGCGGAAAGTTCCTACAATGAGCAGTTCTTC. Translated, it gives CASSAGLAESSYNEQFF.

This chain uses TRBV27 with TRBJ2-5; 11 bases fit TRBD2. Germline V gene sequence: CDR1 MNHEY, CDR2 SMNVEV (reference sequence). The CDR3 has 14 amino acids. V shed 5 bases, J shed 5 bases, and the junction held 4 bases outside the gene matches. In nucleotides, the CDR3 is TGTGCCAGCAGTGCCCGGACTAGCGGGGAGACCCAGTACTTC. Its protein product is CASSARTSGETQYF.

V and J are TRBV27 and TRBJ2-3; 7 nucleotides align to TRBD1. The V gene end was trimmed by 7 bases and the J gene end by 6 bases; junction bases not matched to a gene: 10. The CDR3 has 14 residues. Per germline, CDR1 MNHEY and CDR2 SMNVEV (reference sequence). CDR3 nucleotide sequence: TGTGCCAGCAACCCAGGACAGGTTTGGGATACGCAGTATTTT. Protein: CASNPGQVWDTQYF.

The chain carries TRBV25-1 and TRBJ2-3; no clear D. This CDR3 is built from 15 residues. Germline V gene data show CDR1 as MGHDK and CDR2 as SYGVNS. V was trimmed by 1 base and J by 1 base, leaving 9 bases between them. In DNA, the CDR3 is TGTGCCAGCAGTGAATCCGGGCTCCGCACAGATACGCAGTATTTT. Translation: CASSESGLRTDTQYF.